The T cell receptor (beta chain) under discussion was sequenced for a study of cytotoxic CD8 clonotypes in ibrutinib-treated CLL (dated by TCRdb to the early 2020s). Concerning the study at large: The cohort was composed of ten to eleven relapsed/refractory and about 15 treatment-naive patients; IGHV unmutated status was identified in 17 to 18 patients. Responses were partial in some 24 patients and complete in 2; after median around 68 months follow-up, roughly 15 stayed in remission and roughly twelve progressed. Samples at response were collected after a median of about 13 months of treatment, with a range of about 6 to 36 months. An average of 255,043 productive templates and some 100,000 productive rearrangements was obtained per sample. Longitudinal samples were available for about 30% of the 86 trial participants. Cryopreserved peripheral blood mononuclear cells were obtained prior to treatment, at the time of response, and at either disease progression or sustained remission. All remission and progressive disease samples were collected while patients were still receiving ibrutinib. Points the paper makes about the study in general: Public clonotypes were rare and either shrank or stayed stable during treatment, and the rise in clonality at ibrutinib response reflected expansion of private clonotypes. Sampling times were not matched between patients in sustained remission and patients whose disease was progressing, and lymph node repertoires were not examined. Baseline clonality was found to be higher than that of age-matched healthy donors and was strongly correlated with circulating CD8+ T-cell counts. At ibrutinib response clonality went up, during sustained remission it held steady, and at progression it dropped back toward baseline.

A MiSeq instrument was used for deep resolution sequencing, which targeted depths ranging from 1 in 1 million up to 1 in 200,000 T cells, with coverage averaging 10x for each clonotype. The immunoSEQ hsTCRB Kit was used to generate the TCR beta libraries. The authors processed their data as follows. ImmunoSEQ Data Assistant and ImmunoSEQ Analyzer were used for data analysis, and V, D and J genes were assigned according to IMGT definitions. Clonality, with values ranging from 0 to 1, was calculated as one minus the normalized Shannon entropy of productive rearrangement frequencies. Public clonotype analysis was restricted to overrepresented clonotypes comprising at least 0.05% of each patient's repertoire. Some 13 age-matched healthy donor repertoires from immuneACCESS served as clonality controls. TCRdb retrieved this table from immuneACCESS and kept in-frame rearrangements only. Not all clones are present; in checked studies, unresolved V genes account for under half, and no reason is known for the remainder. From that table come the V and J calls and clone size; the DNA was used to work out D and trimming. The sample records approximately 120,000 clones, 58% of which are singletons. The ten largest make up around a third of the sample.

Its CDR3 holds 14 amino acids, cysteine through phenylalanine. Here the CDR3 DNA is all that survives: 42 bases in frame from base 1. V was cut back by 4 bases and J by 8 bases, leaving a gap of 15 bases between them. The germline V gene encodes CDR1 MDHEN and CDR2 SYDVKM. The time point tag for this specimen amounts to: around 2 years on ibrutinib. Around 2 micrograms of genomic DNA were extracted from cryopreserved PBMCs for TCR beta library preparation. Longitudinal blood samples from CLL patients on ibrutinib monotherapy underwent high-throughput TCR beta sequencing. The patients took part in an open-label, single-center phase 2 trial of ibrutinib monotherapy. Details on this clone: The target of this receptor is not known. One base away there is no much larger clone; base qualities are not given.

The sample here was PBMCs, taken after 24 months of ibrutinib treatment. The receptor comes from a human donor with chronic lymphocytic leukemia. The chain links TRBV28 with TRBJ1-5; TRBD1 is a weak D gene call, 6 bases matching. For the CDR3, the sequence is CASSYGTGFEPQHF. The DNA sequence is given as TGTGCCAGCAGTTACGGAACAGGGTTTGAGCCCCAGCATTTT.